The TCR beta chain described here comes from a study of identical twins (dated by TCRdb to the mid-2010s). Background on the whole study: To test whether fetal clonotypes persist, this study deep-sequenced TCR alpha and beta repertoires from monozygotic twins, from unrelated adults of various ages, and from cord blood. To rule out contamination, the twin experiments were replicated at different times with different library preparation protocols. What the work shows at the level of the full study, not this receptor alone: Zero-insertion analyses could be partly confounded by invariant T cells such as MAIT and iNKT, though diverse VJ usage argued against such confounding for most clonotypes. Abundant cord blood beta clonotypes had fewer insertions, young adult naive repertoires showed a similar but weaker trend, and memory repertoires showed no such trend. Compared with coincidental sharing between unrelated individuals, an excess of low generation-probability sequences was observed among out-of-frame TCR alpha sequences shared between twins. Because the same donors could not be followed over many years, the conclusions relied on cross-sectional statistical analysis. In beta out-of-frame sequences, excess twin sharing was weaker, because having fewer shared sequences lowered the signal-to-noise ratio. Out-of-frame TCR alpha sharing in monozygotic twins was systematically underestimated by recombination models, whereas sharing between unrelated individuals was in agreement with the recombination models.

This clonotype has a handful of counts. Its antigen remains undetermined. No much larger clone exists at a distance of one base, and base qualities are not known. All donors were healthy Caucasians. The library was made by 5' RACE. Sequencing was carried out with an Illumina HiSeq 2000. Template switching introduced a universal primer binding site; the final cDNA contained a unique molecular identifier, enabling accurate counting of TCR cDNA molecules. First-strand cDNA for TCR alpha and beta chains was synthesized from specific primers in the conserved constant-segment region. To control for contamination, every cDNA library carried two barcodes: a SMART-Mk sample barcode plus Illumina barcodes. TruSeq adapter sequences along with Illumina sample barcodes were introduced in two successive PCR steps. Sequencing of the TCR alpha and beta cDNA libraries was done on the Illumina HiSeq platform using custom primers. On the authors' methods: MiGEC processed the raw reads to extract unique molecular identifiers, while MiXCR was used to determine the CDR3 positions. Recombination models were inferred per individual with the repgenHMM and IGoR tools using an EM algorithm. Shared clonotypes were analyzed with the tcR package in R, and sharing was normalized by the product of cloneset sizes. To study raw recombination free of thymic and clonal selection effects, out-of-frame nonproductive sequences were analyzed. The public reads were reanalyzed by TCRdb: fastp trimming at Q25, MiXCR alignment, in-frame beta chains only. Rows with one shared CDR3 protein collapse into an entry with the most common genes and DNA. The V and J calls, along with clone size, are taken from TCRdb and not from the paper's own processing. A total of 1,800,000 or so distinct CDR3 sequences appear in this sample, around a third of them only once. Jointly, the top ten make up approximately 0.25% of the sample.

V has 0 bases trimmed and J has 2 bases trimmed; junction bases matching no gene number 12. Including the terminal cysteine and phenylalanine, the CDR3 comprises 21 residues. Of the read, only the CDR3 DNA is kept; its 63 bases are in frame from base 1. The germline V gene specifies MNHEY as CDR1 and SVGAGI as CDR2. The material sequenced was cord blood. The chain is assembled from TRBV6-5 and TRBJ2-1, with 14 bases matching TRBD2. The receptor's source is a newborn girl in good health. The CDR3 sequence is CASSYSTGLAGDRKPYNEQFF. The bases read TGTGCCAGCAGTTACTCGACGGGACTAGCGGGAGACAGAAAACCCTACAATGAGCAGTTCTTC.